The rows below give T cell receptor beta chains drawn from one sample of a study of T-cell reconstitution after alpha-beta-depleted transplantation in children. MiXCR was run by TCRdb on the PCR reads, yielding one entry per CDR3 protein. Altogether about 580,000 distinct CDR3 sequences are present, more than 20% being singletons, with the ten largest covering 13% to 15%. Sequenced here: PBMCs, mostly from graft donor cells, sampled 360 days after TCRalphabeta/CD19-depleted stem cell transplant. The source of these receptors is a boy in the first two years of life who had a stem cell transplant for acute myeloid leukemia, so the T cells may come from the graft donor. CDR3s leave out the opening cysteine and the closing phenylalanine or tryptophan. A D gene is named only where the DNA matches it firmly.

>NA|TRBJ2-7|TRBV4-3
ASSQGTLGQDEQY
>TRBD1|TRBJ2-1|TRBV14
ASSHPRDRAHNEQF
>NA|TRBJ2-1|TRBV4-3
ASSQGADRVIGEQF
>NA|TRBJ2-3|TRBV12-3/TRBV12-4
ASGEGRPDTQY
>TRBD1|TRBJ1-2|TRBV7-9
ASSPWDRENYGYT
>TRBD2|TRBJ2-1|TRBV20-1
SARPGLAASYNEQF
>NA|TRBJ2-1|TRBV18
ASSPGGLGGEQF
>TRBD2|TRBJ2-5|TRBV20-1
SARGSSGVETQY
>NA|TRBJ2-2|TRBV29-1
SVGLKGTGELF
>TRBD2|TRBJ2-5|TRBV15
ATSRDRGDQETQY
>TRBD1|TRBJ1-4|TRBV20-1
SAVRTGTNEKLF
>TRBD1|TRBJ2-3|TRBV18
ASSPGQTNTDTQY
>TRBD1|TRBJ2-7|TRBV4-1
ASSQTGVGYEQY
>NA|TRBJ2-2|TRBV2
ASSEARRTGELF
>TRBD2|TRBJ2-1|TRBV7-9
ASSLLAGGLNNEQF
>NA|TRBJ1-2|TRBV5-5
ASSLVQGTLANYGYT
>NA|TRBJ2-1|TRBV3-1
ASSQTHSYDGARGGNEQF
>NA|TRBJ1-2|TRBV24-1
ATSDGGRGPNYGYT
>TRBD1|TRBJ2-1|TRBV3-1
ASSLNPGGLYNEQF
>TRBD1|TRBJ2-7|TRBV29-1
SVLLAATGSYEQY
>TRBD2|TRBJ2-2|TRBV11-2
ATSVAGANTGELF
>NA|TRBJ2-2|TRBV27
ASSLRGDSYTGELF
>NA|TRBJ2-6|TRBV9
ASSVFVHSGANVLT
>TRBD2|TRBJ2-1|TRBV4-1
ASSQERASGGWENEQF
>NA|TRBJ2-7|TRBV4-3
ASSQAPGVYEQY
>NA|TRBJ2-7|TRBV6-5
ASSYRDVGEQY
>NA|TRBJ1-5|TRBV5-1
ASSLGGHHQPQH
>TRBD1|TRBJ2-7|TRBV15
ATSREEQGAINEQY
>NA|TRBJ1-1|TRBV29-1
SALGVNTEAF
>TRBD1|TRBJ1-2|TRBV4-3
ASSQDLDRDYGYT
>NA|TRBJ1-3|TRBV5-1
ASSLDRKGGNTIY
>NA|TRBJ1-5|TRBV20-1
SARGPQANQPQH
>NA|TRBJ1-5|TRBV28
ASSLQDGNQPQH
>NA|TRBJ2-7|TRBV5-5
ASKDSYSYEQY
>NA|TRBJ1-4|TRBV20-1
SAKRYSFVELF
>NA|TRBJ1-2|TRBV24-1
ATSIREDYGYT
>NA|TRBJ1-4|TRBV7-8
ASSLRFGVGEKLF
>TRBD1|TRBJ2-3|TRBV12-3/TRBV12-4
ASSGQGARTDTQY
>NA|TRBJ1-1|TRBV20-1
SVTRGRTEAF
>NA|TRBJ2-7|TRBV12-3/TRBV12-4
ASSSVSSYEQY
>NA|TRBJ1-5|TRBV12-3/TRBV12-4
ASSFQIEGGPYGNNQPQH
>TRBD1|TRBJ1-6|TRBV5-1
ASSPDPRTGRDSPLH
>NA|TRBJ1-5|TRBV7-6
ASSPRGGPPWGNQPQH
>NA|TRBJ2-1|TRBV6-2/TRBV6-3
ASSYSGRGPYNEQF
>NA|TRBJ1-1|TRBV20-1
SARAEYMNTEAF